This T cell receptor beta chain is from a study of neurological immune-mediated disorders. Findings and caveats of the study: Because no CDR3 amino acid sequences were shared across subjects by expanded clones, private repertoires were suggested in all groups.

This clonotype was observed at least ten times. Its antigen is currently unknown. In germline, CDR1 is SGDLS, CDR2 YYNGEE. The CDR3 extends over 13 amino acids. V was clipped by 0 bases and J by 4 bases, with 7 bases between them. A single record per CDR3 protein comes from TCRdb applying MiXCR to the 5' RACE reads. This repertoire shows roughly 74,000 distinct CDR3 sequences, roughly 5.6% found once; its top ten account for less than 8%. The TCR was taken from a man younger than 35 with multiple sclerosis. V and J are TRBV9 and TRBJ2-5, with D perhaps TRBD2 (6 bases). The sequenced sample was PBMCs. The CDR3 DNA sequence: TGTGCCAGCAGCGTAGACGGGAGAGAGACCCAGTACTTC. This sequence encodes CASSVDGRETQYF.